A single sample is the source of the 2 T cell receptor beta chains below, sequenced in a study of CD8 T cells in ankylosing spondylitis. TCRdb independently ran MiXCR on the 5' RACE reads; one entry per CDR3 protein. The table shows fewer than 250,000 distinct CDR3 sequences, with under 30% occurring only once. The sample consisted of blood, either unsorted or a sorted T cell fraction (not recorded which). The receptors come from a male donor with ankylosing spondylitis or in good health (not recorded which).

DNA for the CDR3: TGCAGTGCTCAGCGGGACCCTGCATCCATTGAGCAGTTCTTC. It is translated as CSAQRDPASIEQFF. The chain employs TRBV20-1 and TRBJ2-1; 7 positions match TRBD2. Germline assignment: CDR1 DFQATT and CDR2 SNEGSKA (reference sequence). The CDR3 is 14 amino acids. With 5 bases clipped from V and 9 bases from J, the junction kept 13 bases outside the gene matches.

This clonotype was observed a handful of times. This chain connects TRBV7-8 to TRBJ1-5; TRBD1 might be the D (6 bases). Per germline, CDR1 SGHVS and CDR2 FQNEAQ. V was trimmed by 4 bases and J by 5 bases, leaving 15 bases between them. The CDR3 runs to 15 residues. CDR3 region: CASSSRADSYQPQHF. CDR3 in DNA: TGTGCCAGCAGCTCTCGGGCGGACAGCTATCAGCCCCAGCATTTT.